The entry that follows covers one TCR beta chain sequence. This CDR3 has 15 residues. Germline V gives CDR1 SGHKS, CDR2 YYEKEE (reference sequence). Trimming took off 4 bases at V and 0 bases at J, with 13 bases between the two ends. Only in-frame clones appear in the TCRdb table, and some are missing; sequencing was by immunoSEQ multiplex PCR. Found here are about 24,000 clones, about 80% of them singletons; the top ten hold 27%. This sample is part of a study of control samples from healthy donors and cancer patients. The sequence derives from a man aged 55 to 70 with head and neck cancer. The chain has TRBV5-5 and TRBJ1-1, with D possibly being TRBD1 (5 bases). The specimen sequenced was PBMCs. The CDR3 bases are TGTGCCAGCAGCCGATCGGGACGTTTGAACACTGAAGCTTTCTTT. It specifies CASSRSGRLNTEAFF.